This TCR beta chain was captured by sequencing in a study of cytomegalovirus exposure and HLA in healthy donors. The study, taken as a whole, reports: The authors enumerated over 150 TCR beta chains as linked to cytomegalovirus. In vitro, a few CMV-associated chains proved specific for CMV antigens. The tendency of first-cohort TCR clusters to co-occur in the 120 or so validation repertoires emerged from a later analysis.

CDR1 and CDR2 (germline): SGDLS, YYNGEE. The CDR3 loop spans 16 amino acids. The V and J ends lost 0 bases and 2 bases respectively, with 13 bases between them. TCRdb's table, derived via immunoSEQ multiplex PCR, lists solely in-frame clones and lacks some. This sample has 60,000 to 65,000 clones, with 85% to 95% found just once. Concerning this clone itself: The antigen is unknown.

Sequencing used PBMCs. The source is a woman in her late teens or twenties in good health and CMV-seropositive. V is TRBV9 and J is TRBJ2-3; D gene unclear. This CDR3 reads CASSVDLLGATDTQYF. Written as DNA, the CDR3 is TGTGCCAGCAGCGTAGATCTTCTAGGCGCCACAGATACGCAGTATTTT. The full variable domain, its missing parts supplied by reference TRBV9 and TRBJ2-3, is DSGVTQTPKHLITATGQRVTLRCSPRSGDLSVYWYQQSLDQGLQFLIQYYNGEERAKGNILERFSAQQFPDLHSELNLSSLELGDSALYFCASSVDLLGATDTQYFGPGTRLTVL.